A single sample is the source of the 28 T cell receptor beta chains below, sequenced in a study of blood T cell dynamics during melanoma immunotherapy. Documented time point: week 3, after first cycle of checkpoint inhibitor. Generated by immunoSEQ multiplex PCR, the TCRdb table keeps only in-frame clones and is missing some. Altogether over 10,000 clones are present, about 90% being singletons, with the ten largest covering around 0.19%. The material sequenced was effector memory CD8+ T cells from blood, taken from a patient treated with checkpoint blockade. The receptors stem from a human donor with melanoma.

V and J are TRBV19 and TRBJ2-1, with D maybe TRBD1 (5 bases). The germline CDR1 and CDR2 sequences are LNHDA and SQIVND (reference sequence). The CDR3 loop spans 14 amino acids. V was trimmed by 10 bases and J by 4 bases, leaving 17 bases between them. The CDR3 DNA is TGTGCCACCTCTTGGGGCCGGTCATACAATGAGCAGTTCTTC. Its protein product is CATSWGRSYNEQFF.

The rearrangement uses TRBV7-3 and TRBJ1-6; TRBD1 matches 9 bases. The CDR3 is 15 amino acids. Germline V gene lookup returns CDR1 SGHTA and CDR2 FQGTGA. Trimming removed 3 bases from V and 10 bases from J; junction bases left unmatched: 7. The CDR3 protein is CASSFGQGRGSPLHF. The CDR3 DNA reads TGTGCCAGCAGCTTCGGACAGGGGCGTGGATCACCCCTCCACTTT.

The V and J genes are TRBV25-1 and TRBJ2-3, with D hard to call. The CDR3 length is 16 residues. Germline lookup yields CDR1 MGHDK and CDR2 SYGVNS. V dropped 1 base and J dropped 1 base, with 12 bases sitting between them. The DNA for the CDR3 is TGTGCCAGCAGTGAATTGGGTAGTGTAGGCACAGATACGCAGTATTTT. Translation gives CASSELGSVGTDTQYF.

This clone has a handful of counts. The chain joins TRBV2 to TRBJ2-7; D is ambiguous. The V end lost 7 bases, the J end lost 5 bases, and 6 bases lay between the germline ends. The CDR3 is 10 residues long. Per the germline V gene, CDR1 is SNHLY and CDR2 is FYNNEI. The CDR3 sequence is CASTENEQYF. The CDR3 DNA is TGTGCCAGCACGGAGAACGAGCAGTACTTC.

CDR3 coding DNA: TGTGCCAGCAGTGTCGGGACAGATGGCACCGGGGAGCTGTTTTTT. The encoded protein is CASSVGTDGTGELFF. V is TRBV2 and J is TRBJ2-2; 7 bases agree with TRBD1. There are 15 residues in the CDR3. The trim removed 4 bases at V and 4 bases at J, leaving 6 bases unmatched. CDR1 and CDR2 (germline): SNHLY, FYNNEI. Full variable domain (rest looked up from reference TRBV2 and TRBJ2-2): EPEVTQTPSHQVTQMGQEVILRCVPISNHLYFYWYRQILGQKVEFLVSFYNNEISEKSEIFDDQFSVERPDGSNFTLKIRSTKLEDSAMYFCASSVGTDGTGELFFGEGSRLTVL.

The V call is TRBV9, the J call TRBJ2-5; TRBD1 matches 9 bases. Per germline, CDR1 SGDLS and CDR2 YYNGEE. J lost 4 bases, V lost 4 bases, and 8 bases had no gene match. CDR3 length equals 15 residues. The CDR3: CASSPRDREVETQYF. The CDR3 DNA is TGTGCCAGCAGCCCTCGGGACAGGGAAGTAGAGACCCAGTACTTC.

This chain connects TRBV4-1 to TRBJ2-1; D not certain. The germline V and J ends were trimmed by 0 bases and 0 bases, with 6 bases remaining between them. Germline V gene data show CDR1 as MGHRA and CDR2 as YSYEKL. CDR3 length equals 15 residues. CDR3 in DNA: TGCGCCAGCAGCCAAGAGCGTACCTCCTACAATGAGCAGTTCTTC. Protein: CASSQERTSYNEQFF.

This chain links TRBV4-3 with TRBJ2-3, with 7 bases that match TRBD1. The junction had 3 bases not matched to a gene; V was cut back by 0 bases and J by 0 bases. Germline-derived CDR1 and CDR2 are LGHNA and YSLEER. CDR3 length: 16 amino acids. The CDR3, as DNA: TGCGCCAGCAGCCAAGAACACAGGGGTAGCACAGATACGCAGTATTTT. It specifies CASSQEHRGSTDTQYF.

V gene TRBV7-3 combines with J gene TRBJ2-2; 7 positions match TRBD1. Germline V gene sequence: CDR1 SGHTA, CDR2 FQGTGA. Trimming cost V 5 bases and J 6 bases; bases outside gene matches: 6. This CDR3 is 14 amino acids long. CDR3 in DNA: TGTGCCAGCAGCCCAAGGGGGCCGCCCGGGGAGCTGTTTTTT. As protein: CASSPRGPPGELFF.

The chain is built from TRBV7-6 and TRBJ1-3; D remains unclear. The germline gives CDR1 SGHVS, CDR2 FNYEAQ. Trimming removed 0 bases at V and 4 bases at J, with 13 bases between. The CDR3 has 16 amino acids. The CDR3 coding sequence is TGTGCCAGCAGCTTAGCAGCTAAGGGATCCGGAAACACCATATATTTT. Encoded protein: CASSLAAKGSGNTIYF.

The gene calls are TRBV28 and TRBJ1-1; possible D gene TRBD1, 6 bases. The CDR3 sequence is 14 residues long. Germline V gene sequence: CDR1 MDHEN, CDR2 SYDVKM. Trimming shortened V by 3 bases and J by 1 base, and 9 bases separated the two germline ends. This CDR3 is CASSFRGQNTEAFF. The CDR3 region has the DNA TGTGCCAGCAGTTTTAGGGGACAGAACACTGAAGCTTTCTTT.

This chain joins TRBV5-6 and TRBJ1-6, with unresolved D. Per the germline V gene, CDR1 is SGHDT and CDR2 is YYEEEE. V was pared by 2 bases and J by 5 bases, with 11 bases between. This CDR3 contains 15 residues. Written as DNA, the CDR3 is TGTGCCAGCAGCTTTTCAGGCATTAATAATTCACCCCTCCACTTT. Translation gives CASSFSGINNSPLHF.

V usage is TRBV4-1 and J usage is TRBJ2-2; D is perhaps TRBD1 (5 bases). The ends were cut back, 4 bases at V and 6 bases at J, with 12 bases in the middle. Germline CDR1 MGHRA, CDR2 YSYEKL. CDR3 length equals 14 residues. This CDR3 reads CASSLQGVSGELFF. The DNA for the CDR3 is TGCGCCAGCAGCCTGCAAGGGGTTTCCGGGGAGCTGTTTTTT.

The chain recombines TRBV29-1 with TRBJ2-2; D unresolved. The CDR3 covers 13 residues. Germline CDR1 is SQVTM and CDR2 is ANQGSEA. Trimming stripped 7 bases from V and 0 bases from J, with 9 bases between. For the CDR3, the DNA is TGCAGCGCCCTATGGACGAACACCGGGGAGCTGTTTTTT. Translation gives CSALWTNTGELFF.

Here the CDR3 DNA reads TGTGCCAGCAGCTCAGGCGACAGGGGCAGCAATTCACCCCTCCACTTT. Translated, it gives CASSSGDRGSNSPLHF. The chain links TRBV5-6 to TRBJ1-6; 8 bases align to TRBD1. With 3 bases clipped from V and 7 bases from J, the junction kept 9 bases outside the gene matches. This CDR3 has 16 residues. Per the germline V gene, CDR1 is SGHDT and CDR2 is YYEEEE.

V usage is TRBV9 and J usage is TRBJ2-1; 12 nucleotides line up with TRBD2. Germline values: CDR1 SGDLS, CDR2 YYNGEE. The length of the CDR3 is 15 residues. V was clipped by 4 bases and J by 10 bases; unmatched bases: 9. CDR3 sequence reads: CASSLPGLAGGEQFF. The CDR3 DNA sequence: TGTGCCAGCAGCCTTCCGGGACTAGCGGGTGGGGAGCAGTTCTTC.

This clone came up once. The chain is built from TRBV6-4 and TRBJ2-3; perhaps TRBD1 as D (5 bases). Germline V CDR1 and CDR2: MRHNA, SNTAGT. Deletions cut 2 bases from V and 5 bases from J, with 11 bases between. This CDR3 is 14 amino acids long. CDR3 protein: CASSDVGHRDTQYF. CDR3 DNA sequence: TGTGCCAGCAGTGACGTGGGGCATAGAGATACGCAGTATTTT.

The gene calls are TRBV5-1 and TRBJ2-5; no clear D. The CDR3 runs to 15 residues. V lost 4 bases and J lost 2, with 15 bases in between. The germline gives CDR1 SGHRS, CDR2 YFSETQ. The CDR3 loop reads CASSPEERGQETQYF. The CDR3 DNA reads TGCGCCAGCAGCCCCGAGGAGCGTGGGCAAGAGACCCAGTACTTC. Together with reference TRBV5-1 and TRBJ2-5, the CDR3 gives the full variable domain: KAGVTQTPRYLIKTRGQQVTLSCSPISGHRSVSWYQQTPGQGLQFLFEYFSETQRNKGNFPGRFSGRQFSNSRSEMNVSTLELGDSALYLCASSPEERGQETQYFGPGTRLLVL.

J is TRBJ1-5 and V is TRBV28; no clear D gene. Germline-derived CDR1 and CDR2 are MDHEN and SYDVKM. V was trimmed by 3 bases and J by 5 bases, leaving 17 bases between them. CDR3 length: 16 amino acids. The CDR3 loop reads CASSFLISRPDQPQHF. The CDR3 region has the DNA TGTGCCAGCAGTTTTTTAATATCTAGGCCCGATCAGCCCCAGCATTTT.

The CDR3 sequence: CASSDRLEETQYF. The CDR3 nucleotides are TGTGCCAGCAGTGACAGGTTAGAGGAGACCCAGTACTTC. The rearrangement joins TRBV27 to TRBJ2-5; D may be TRBD1 (6 bases). This CDR3 has 13 amino acids. Germline values: CDR1 MNHEY, CDR2 SMNVEV (reference sequence). The germline V and J ends were trimmed by 5 bases and 5 bases, with 12 bases remaining between them.

The chain has TRBV18 and TRBJ2-5; D unresolved. The J call is doubtful: the DNA matches TRBJ2-7 better. Germline assignment: CDR1 KGHSH and CDR2 LQKENI. The CDR3 has 12 amino acids. The chain's CDR3 is CASSPTSYEQYF. CDR3 coding DNA: TGTGCCAGCTCACCAACCTCCTACGAGCAGTACTTC.

The V gene is TRBV4-3, the J gene TRBJ1-4, with D possibly matching TRBD1 (6 bases). Germline V lookup: CDR1 LGHNA, CDR2 YSLEER. The V and J ends lost 1 base and 4 bases respectively, with 10 bases between them. The CDR3 loop spans 15 amino acids. The CDR3 sequence is CASSQVQGINEKLFF. CDR3 nucleotide sequence: TGCGCCAGCAGCCAAGTGCAGGGGATTAATGAAAAACTGTTTTTT.

This clone was seen a handful of times. CDR3 loop: CASSSAGGPEAFF. CDR3 coding DNA: TGTGCCAGCAGCTCCGCAGGGGGCCCTGAAGCTTTCTTT. The gene calls are TRBV7-6 and TRBJ1-1; 8 bases agree with TRBD1. The CDR3 is 13 amino acids. Germline CDR1 reads SGHVS; CDR2 reads FNYEAQ. Trimming at V came to 4 bases and at J to 6 bases, leaving 4 bases not matched to a gene.

This chain connects TRBV29-1 to TRBJ2-1; D remains unclear. V lost 7 bases and J lost 0, with 13 bases in between. The CDR3 totals 14 residues. Germline CDR1 reads SQVTM; CDR2 reads ANQGSEA. As DNA, the CDR3 is TGCAGCGGAGAAGGGCTGAGCTCCTACAATGAGCAGTTCTTC. It yields the protein CSGEGLSSYNEQFF.

The chain is built from TRBV14 and TRBJ1-6, with 8 bases lining up with TRBD1. The CDR3 spans 17 residues. The germline V gene has CDR1 SGHDN and CDR2 FVKESK. With V trimmed by 3 bases and J by 7 bases, 11 bases remained unmatched. The CDR3 spells CASSHLLDREGNSPLHF. CDR3 bases: TGTGCCAGCAGCCATCTACTGGACAGGGAGGGGAATTCACCCCTCCACTTT.

V usage is TRBV27 and J usage is TRBJ1-1; D is ambiguous. V was pared by 6 bases and J by 0 bases, with 20 bases between. This CDR3 contains 17 residues. Germline CDR1 is MNHEY and CDR2 is SMNVEV (reference sequence). The CDR3 DNA is TGTGCCAGCAGAAAACTTATAGACGGGAAAATGAACACTGAAGCTTTCTTT. It translates to CASRKLIDGKMNTEAFF.

The chain uses TRBV14 and TRBJ2-3, with unresolved D. The V gene's germline CDR1 is SGHDN and CDR2 FVKESK. V was pared by 4 bases and J by 4 bases, with 9 bases between. CDR3 length: 13 amino acids. In nucleotides, the CDR3 is TGTGCCAGCAGCCCATCCGCCGCAGATACGCAGTATTTT. Its protein is CASSPSAADTQYF.

This clone was detected once. V usage is TRBV27 and J usage is TRBJ2-7; either TRBD1 or TRBD2 may fit D (5 bases each). V shed 5 bases and J shed 6 bases, with 14 bases lying between them. In germline, CDR1 is MNHEY, CDR2 SMNVEV (reference sequence). This CDR3 region has 13 residues. CDR3 coding DNA: TGTGCCAGCAGTGAGATTGGGGGTCCCGAGCAGTACTTC. It translates to CASSEIGGPEQYF.